This T cell receptor (beta chain) was documented in a study of siplizumab effects on memory and regulatory T cells. V was shortened by 3 bases and J by 3 bases, with 14 bases between the two germline ends. The CDR3 spans 15 residues. The germline V gene has CDR1 SGHTA and CDR2 FQGNSA. Data came from immunoSEQ multiplex PCR; TCRdb stores just in-frame clones and leaves some out. The sample yields about 120,000 clones, over 85% seen once. The specimen was non-Treg CD4+ T cells sorted from blood. This chain joins TRBV7-2 and TRBJ1-1; the D gene is possibly TRBD1 (6 bases). The TCR was taken from a human donor in good health. The CDR3 sequence: CASSFSGAGDTEAFF. Here the CDR3 DNA reads TGTGCCAGCAGCTTCTCCGGGGCAGGGGACACTGAAGCTTTCTTT.